The next 23 T cell receptor beta chains were all read from a single sample in a study of cytotoxic CD8 clonotypes in ibrutinib-treated CLL. Data came from immunoSEQ multiplex PCR; TCRdb stores just in-frame clones and leaves some out. The sample contains 300,000 to 350,000 clones, just under 80% of which appear only once. The sequencing used PBMCs, collected before ibrutinib treatment. These TCRs come from a human donor with chronic lymphocytic leukemia.

The chain recombines TRBV7-9 with TRBJ2-7; a weak D match, TRBD2 (5 bases). V was shortened by 3 bases and J by 4 bases, with 7 bases between the two germline ends. The V gene's germline CDR1 is SEHNR and CDR2 FQNEAQ (reference sequence). This CDR3 contains 12 residues. The CDR3 loop is CASSFGNYEQYF. The CDR3 DNA reads as TGTGCCAGCAGCTTCGGGAATTACGAGCAGTACTTC.

This rearrangement joins TRBV30 to TRBJ1-2; weak D call: TRBD1 (5 bases). Deletions cut 2 bases from V and 7 bases from J, with 20 bases between. Per the germline V gene, CDR1 is GTSNPN and CDR2 is SVGIG (reference sequence). CDR3 length: 15 residues. The CDR3 is CAWSPRFSRGSGYTF. As DNA, the CDR3 is TGTGCCTGGAGTCCCCGGTTTTCGAGGGGATCTGGCTACACCTTC.

This clone was seen a handful of times. The rearrangement joins TRBV28 to TRBJ2-7; TRBD2 is a possible D gene (5 bases). The CDR3 runs to 15 residues. V dropped 2 bases and J dropped 7 bases, with 18 bases sitting between them. The germline gives CDR1 MDHEN, CDR2 SYDVKM. The CDR3 region has the DNA TGTGCCAGCAGTTTACTCCGGCGTTCTAGCCCAGAGCAGTACTTC. Its translation is CASSLLRRSSPEQYF.

In nucleotides, the CDR3 is TGTGCCTGGGGGTTTGGGCGGGGAGAGACCCAGTACTTC. Protein product: CAWGFGRGETQYF. The genes are TRBV30 and TRBJ2-5; the D gene is possibly TRBD2 (6 bases). In germline, CDR1 is GTSNPN, CDR2 SVGIG (reference sequence). Trimming removed 5 bases from V and 4 bases from J, with 14 bases in between. The CDR3 spans 13 residues.

V is TRBV27 and J is TRBJ2-1, with D possibly matching TRBD2 (6 bases). Trimming stripped 1 base from V and 6 bases from J, with 10 bases between. Germline loops: CDR1 MNHEY, CDR2 SMNVEV (reference sequence). The CDR3 extends over 14 amino acids. This CDR3 reads CASSLWGVGNEQFF. In DNA form, the CDR3 reads TGTGCCAGCAGTTTATGGGGGGTGGGCAATGAGCAGTTCTTC.

This clone appeared once. V gene TRBV5-1 combines with J gene TRBJ2-7, with TRBD2 identical over 11 bases. The CDR3 length is 15 residues. Germline-derived CDR1 and CDR2 are SGHRS and YFSETQ. V lost 4 bases and J lost 5; bases outside the gene matches: 8. CDR3 sequence reads: CASSKLLAGDNEQYF. In DNA, the CDR3 is TGCGCCAGCAGCAAGTTACTAGCGGGAGACAACGAGCAGTACTTC. Based on the CDR3 plus reference TRBV5-1 and TRBJ2-7, the full variable domain is KAGVTQTPRYLIKTRGQQVTLSCSPISGHRSVSWYQQTPGQGLQFLFEYFSETQRNKGNFPGRFSGRQFSNSRSEMNVSTLELGDSALYLCASSKLLAGDNEQYFGPGTRLTVT.

The V call is TRBV4-1, the J call TRBJ2-3, with a weak D call TRBD2 (7 bases). Between the trimmed V and J ends, which lost 4 bases and 2 bases, there was a span of 16 bases. The CDR3 length is 16 residues. Germline V gene data show CDR1 as MGHRA and CDR2 as YSYEKL. In DNA, the CDR3 is TGCGCCAGCAGCCGCCAAGGGGGGGGAGACACAGATACGCAGTATTTT. This codes for CASSRQGGGDTDTQYF.

The rearrangement uses TRBV11-3 and TRBJ2-3, with a weak D call TRBD2 (6 bases). Germline V gene sequence: CDR1 SGHNT, CDR2 YENEEA. Deletions cut 3 bases from V and 2 bases from J, with 9 bases between. The CDR3 spans 14 residues. CDR3: CASSFGGDTDTQYF. The DNA for the CDR3 is TGTGCCAGCAGCTTCGGCGGGGACACAGATACGCAGTATTTT.

The chain recombines TRBV6-6 with TRBJ1-1; unclear D gene. Germline CDR1 MNHNY, CDR2 SVGAGI (reference sequence). V lost 2 bases and J 1 base, leaving 5 bases between the germline ends. This CDR3 contains 13 residues. Here the CDR3 DNA reads TGTGCCAGCAGTTACCCCGAGAACACTGAAGCTTTCTTT. This codes for CASSYPENTEAFF.

This clone was seen more than once but under ten times. The chain recombines TRBV27 with TRBJ2-7; D gene ambiguous. The germline V gene has CDR1 MNHEY and CDR2 SMNVEV (reference sequence). The CDR3 is made up of 13 amino acids. Trimming removed 2 bases at V and 1 base at J, with 6 bases between. The CDR3 protein is CASSLIQSYEQYF. The CDR3 bases are TGTGCCAGCAGTTTAATCCAGTCCTACGAGCAGTACTTC.

This clone was counted a single time. V and J are TRBV27 and TRBJ1-2; D call uncertain. This CDR3 spans 15 amino acids. The V end was cut by 1 base, the J end by 8 bases, with 17 bases between. Looked up from germline, CDR1 is MNHEY and CDR2 is SMNVEV (reference sequence). The CDR3 region is CASSLLWGGVGGYTF. The CDR3 nucleotides are TGTGCCAGCAGTTTATTATGGGGTGGCGTGGGCGGCTACACCTTC.

V is TRBV9 and J is TRBJ2-7; D gene unclear. CDR1 SGDLS and CDR2 YYNGEE come from the germline V gene. Trimming stripped 0 bases from V and 5 bases from J, with 9 bases between. This CDR3 has 13 amino acids. The chain's CDR3 is CASSVGPSNEQYF. The CDR3 region has the DNA TGTGCCAGCAGCGTAGGACCTTCTAACGAGCAGTACTTC.

The sample holds one count of this clone. The CDR3 DNA reads as TGCAGCGTGGGGACAGTCCCCTATGGCTACACCTTC. Translating it yields CSVGTVPYGYTF. The V and J genes are TRBV29-1 and TRBJ1-2; 7 bases fit TRBD1. V shed 6 bases, J shed 4 bases, and the junction held 5 bases outside the gene matches. From germline, CDR1 is SQVTM and CDR2 ANQGSEA. This CDR3 spans 12 amino acids.

The chain has TRBV19 and TRBJ1-1; 7 bases fit TRBD1. CDR3 size: 13 residues. CDR1 and CDR2 from the germline V gene are LNHDA and SQIVND (reference sequence). Unmatched junction bases numbered 4, after V lost 6 bases and J lost 3 bases. The CDR3 region is CASRSGGYTEAFF. The CDR3 DNA follows: TGTGCCAGTAGGTCAGGGGGATACACTGAAGCTTTCTTT.

CDR3: CASSLGRDYDEQFF. CDR3 nucleotide sequence: TGTGCCAGCAGCTTAGGCAGGGATTACGATGAGCAGTTCTTC. The gene calls are TRBV7-2 and TRBJ2-1, with D possibly TRBD1 on 5 matching bases. V dropped 1 base and J dropped 8 bases, with 12 bases sitting between them. Germline V lookup: CDR1 SGHTA, CDR2 FQGNSA. CDR3 length equals 14 residues.

This rearrangement joins TRBV7-2 to TRBJ2-4, with D perhaps matching TRBD1 or TRBD2 (5 bases each). Trimming removed 5 bases from V and 5 bases from J, with 10 bases in between. Germline CDR1 is SGHTA and CDR2 is FQGNSA. The length of the CDR3 is 13 residues. The CDR3 spells CASSRDVENIQYF. DNA for the CDR3: TGTGCCAGCAGCCGGGACGTGGAAAACATTCAGTACTTC.

This clone occurred once. V is TRBV6-5 and J is TRBJ1-2; no firm D call. Between the trimmed V and J ends, which lost 0 bases and 1 base, there was a span of 9 bases. CDR1 is MNHEY, CDR2 SVGAGI, per germline. The CDR3 covers 15 residues. The CDR3 loop reads CASSYSRRRNYGYTF. In DNA, the CDR3 is TGTGCCAGCAGTTACTCTCGGAGGCGTAACTATGGCTACACCTTC.

This rearrangement joins TRBV4-3 to TRBJ2-1; TRBD2 aligns across 10 bases. The CDR3 contains 16 residues. The germline CDR1 and CDR2 sequences are LGHNA and YSLEER. Losses at the gene ends were 4 bases for V and 6 bases for J; bases not matched to a gene: 9. CDR3 sequence reads: CASSPRAGGPLNEQFF. In nucleotides, the CDR3 is TGCGCCAGCAGCCCTCGAGCGGGAGGGCCTCTCAATGAGCAGTTCTTC.

The gene calls are TRBV15 and TRBJ2-3, with D hard to call. The germline V gene has CDR1 LNHNV and CDR2 YYDKDF (reference sequence). The CDR3 consists of 15 residues. The V and J ends lost 1 base and 0 bases respectively, with 8 bases between them. The CDR3 region is CATSRGPTSTDTQYF. CDR3 DNA: TGTGCCACCAGCAGAGGACCAACGAGCACAGATACGCAGTATTTT.

V gene TRBV28 combines with J gene TRBJ2-7; D is unresolved. CDR1 is MDHEN, CDR2 SYDVKM, per germline. The CDR3 is 15 amino acids. V lost 0 bases, J lost 1 base, and 10 bases lay in between. CDR3 sequence (DNA): TGTGCCAGCAGTTTATGGTCTAGTAAATCCTACGAGCAGTACTTC. It is translated as CASSLWSSKSYEQYF.

This clone was seen a few times. V gene TRBV6-5 combines with J gene TRBJ2-2, with D tentatively TRBD2 (6 bases). The V gene's germline CDR1 is MNHEY and CDR2 SVGAGI. The CDR3 covers 11 residues. V lost 10 bases and J 6 bases, leaving 9 bases between the germline ends. The CDR3 bases are TGTGCCACCTTAGCGGCCGGGGAGCTGTTTTTT. Encoded protein: CATLAAGELFF.

A word on this clone: A much larger clone differs by one base, so this may be a read error. The CDR3 region is CASSLGKNTEAFF. CDR3 DNA: TGTGCCAGCAGCTTAGGCAAGAACACTGAAGCTTTCTTT. J is TRBJ1-1 and V is TRBV11-2; D not resolved. V was shortened by 1 base and J by 1 base, with 4 bases between the two germline ends. CDR1 SGHAT and CDR2 FQNNGV come from the germline V gene. This CDR3 region has 13 residues.

The chain couples TRBV29-1 to TRBJ1-4, with 7 bases lining up with TRBD1. Germline lookup yields CDR1 SQVTM and CDR2 ANQGSEA. J gave up 3 bases and V 7 bases, and 5 bases lay outside the gene matches. The CDR3 consists of 13 residues. The DNA of the CDR3 is TGCAGCGCCAGGGACAGACCTAATGAAAAACTGTTTTTT. Translated: CSARDRPNEKLFF.